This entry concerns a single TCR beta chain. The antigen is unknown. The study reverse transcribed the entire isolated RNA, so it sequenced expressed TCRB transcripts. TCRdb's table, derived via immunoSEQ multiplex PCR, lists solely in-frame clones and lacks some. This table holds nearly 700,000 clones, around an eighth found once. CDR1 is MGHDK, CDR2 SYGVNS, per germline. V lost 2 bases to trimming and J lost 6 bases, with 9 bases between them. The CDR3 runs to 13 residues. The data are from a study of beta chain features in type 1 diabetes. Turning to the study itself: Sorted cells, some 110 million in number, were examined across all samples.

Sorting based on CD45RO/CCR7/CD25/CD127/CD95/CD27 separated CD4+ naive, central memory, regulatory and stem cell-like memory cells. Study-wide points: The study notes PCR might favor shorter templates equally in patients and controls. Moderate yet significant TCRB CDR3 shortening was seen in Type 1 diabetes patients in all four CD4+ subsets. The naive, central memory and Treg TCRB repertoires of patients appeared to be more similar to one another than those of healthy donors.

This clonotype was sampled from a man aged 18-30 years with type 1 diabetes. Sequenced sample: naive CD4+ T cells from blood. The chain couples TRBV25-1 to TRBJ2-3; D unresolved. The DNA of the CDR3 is TGTGCCAGCAGTGAAGCCCTCGTGGATACGCAGTATTTT. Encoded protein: CASSEALVDTQYF.